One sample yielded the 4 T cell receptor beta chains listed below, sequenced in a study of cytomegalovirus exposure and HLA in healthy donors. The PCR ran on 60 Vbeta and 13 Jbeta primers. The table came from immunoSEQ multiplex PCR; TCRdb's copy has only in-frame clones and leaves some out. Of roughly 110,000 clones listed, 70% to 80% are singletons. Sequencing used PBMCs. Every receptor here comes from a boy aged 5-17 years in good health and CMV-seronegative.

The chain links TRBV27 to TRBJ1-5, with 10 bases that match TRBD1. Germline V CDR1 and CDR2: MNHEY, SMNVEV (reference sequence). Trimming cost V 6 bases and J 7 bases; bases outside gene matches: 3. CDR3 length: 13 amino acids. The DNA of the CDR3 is TGTGCCAGCAGCCTGGACAGGGGGCAGCCCCAGCATTTT. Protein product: CASSLDRGQPQHF.

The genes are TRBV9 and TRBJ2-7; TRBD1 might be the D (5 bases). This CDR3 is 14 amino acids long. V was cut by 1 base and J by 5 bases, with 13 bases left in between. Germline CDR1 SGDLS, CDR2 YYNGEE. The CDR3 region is CASSVHAGWNEQYF. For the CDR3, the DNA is TGTGCCAGCAGCGTACACGCAGGGTGGAACGAGCAGTACTTC.

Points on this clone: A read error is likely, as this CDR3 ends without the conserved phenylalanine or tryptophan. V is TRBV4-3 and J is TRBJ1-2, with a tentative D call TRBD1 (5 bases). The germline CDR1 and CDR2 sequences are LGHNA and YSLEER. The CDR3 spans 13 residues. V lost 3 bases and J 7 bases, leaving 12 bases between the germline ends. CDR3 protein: CASSQGRDAGYTV. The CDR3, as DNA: TGCGCCAGCAGCCAGGGGAGGGACGCTGGCTACACCGTC.

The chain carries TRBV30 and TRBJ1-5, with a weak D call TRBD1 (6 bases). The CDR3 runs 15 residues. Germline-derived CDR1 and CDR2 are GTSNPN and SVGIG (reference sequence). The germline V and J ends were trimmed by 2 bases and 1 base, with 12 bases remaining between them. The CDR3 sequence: CAWSNGRGSNQPQHF. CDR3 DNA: TGTGCCTGGAGTAACGGCAGGGGAAGCAATCAGCCCCAGCATTTT.